This T cell receptor (beta chain) was captured in a study of PD-L1 blockade in urothelial cancer. Turning to the study itself: Beginning in about 2014, patients received atezolizumab, given as 1,200 mg intravenously every 3 weeks. Whole-study results and caveats: Clonality of blood TCR below the median before treatment predicted better survival.

Spiking each PCR with synthetic TCR analog templates was performed. Sequenced by immunoSEQ multiplex PCR; TCRdb stores in-frame clones only, minus some. Found here are about 130,000 clones, 84% of them singletons; the top ten hold about 2.9%. The sample's time point: pretreatment peripheral blood. Between the trimmed V and J ends, which lost 2 bases and 7 bases, there was a span of 15 bases. CDR3 length: 14 residues. The germline CDR1 and CDR2 sequences are SGHTA and FQGNSA. For this clone: Its antigen is unknown.

The TCR was taken from a man aged 50 or older with urothelial cancer. The chain is built from TRBV7-2 and TRBJ2-7, with D hard to call. The sequencing here drew on PBMCs, taken around atezolizumab (anti-PD-L1) treatment. In nucleotides, the CDR3 is TGTGCCAGCAGCTTACGACGAGGCTCTGGAGAGCAGTACTTC. Its protein product is CASSLRRGSGEQYF. Complete variable domain (other parts from reference TRBV7-2 and TRBJ2-7): GAGVSQSPSNKVTEKGKDVELRCDPISGHTALYWYRQSLGQGLEFLIYFQGNSAPDKSGLPSDRFSAERTGGSVSTLTIQRTQQEDSAVYLCASSLRRGSGEQYFGPGTRLTVT.